The entry below gives a single TCR beta chain sequence along with its context. No antigen is known for it. The data originate from a study of T cell repertoires in cytomegalovirus infection. V was pared by 6 bases and J by 8 bases, with 17 bases between. The CDR3 runs 14 residues. CDR1 is SGHAT, CDR2 FQNNGV, per germline. A single record per CDR3 protein comes from TCRdb applying MiXCR to the reads. This table holds about 830,000 distinct CDR3 sequences, around a third found once. The genes are TRBV11-2 and TRBJ2-1; TRBD1 is a possible D gene (6 bases). The clonotype was recovered from a human donor in good health (CMV status not recorded). Some clones in this sample may be carry-over from other donors' samples. The specimen was cultured CD8+ T cells from PBMCs, collected from culture after CMV antigen stimulation. CDR3 in amino acids: CASSQHTGLDEQFF. The CDR3 DNA follows: TGTGCCAGCAGTCAACATACAGGGTTGGATGAGCAGTTCTTC.